This T cell receptor (beta chain) comes out of a study of T cells after yellow fever vaccination. General study points: Detected again after the booster were most primary-vaccination clones, at 96% CD4 and approximately 85% CD8.

5'RACE template switching produced TCR cDNA carrying a universal primer site and UMIs. TCRdb reanalysed the 5' RACE reads using MiXCR and keeps one entry per CDR3 protein. The data show under 200,000 distinct CDR3 sequences, more than 5.5% seen once. About this clonotype itself: Its antigen is undetermined.

The CDR3 sequence is 14 residues long. The germline V gene has CDR1 SEHNR and CDR2 FQNEAQ (reference sequence). V dropped 7 bases and J dropped 0 bases, with 12 bases sitting between them. The sequences come from CD4+ T cells sorted from PBMCs, collected less than 6 days after the first yellow fever vaccination. The rearrangement links TRBV7-9 to TRBJ1-2, with D perhaps TRBD1 (6 bases). This TCR was recovered from a man aged 18 to 29 who received the YFV17D yellow fever vaccine. CDR3 sequence: CASTQGFPNYGYTF. CDR3 nucleotides: TGTGCCAGCACCCAGGGGTTCCCTAACTATGGCTACACCTTC. Full variable domain (outside the CDR3, taken from reference TRBV7-9 and TRBJ1-2): DTGVSQNPRHKITKRGQNVTFRCDPISEHNRLYWYRQTLGQGPEFLTYFQNEAQLEKSRLLSDRFSAERPKGSFSTLEIQRTEQGDSAMYLCASTQGFPNYGYTFGSGTRLTVV.